The 10 T cell receptor beta chains below were found in one sample sequenced in a study of blood T cell repertoires in COVID-19. Profiled with immunoSEQ multiplex PCR; TCRdb holds only in-frame clones, not every one. The repertoire holds more than 55,000 clones, with about 90% as singletons. The specimen sequenced was peripheral blood. These receptors came from a man aged 55 to 69 with acute or convalescent COVID-19.

The chain recombines TRBV6-5 with TRBJ2-1, with 7 bases aligning to TRBD1. Germline V gene data show CDR1 as MNHEY and CDR2 as SVGAGI. V was pared by 0 bases and J by 5 bases, with 4 bases of the junction left unmatched. This CDR3 has 15 amino acids. This chain's CDR3 is CASSYSARGNNEQFF. For the CDR3, the DNA is TGTGCCAGCAGTTACTCTGCCAGGGGGAACAATGAGCAGTTCTTC.

This chain connects TRBV7-2 to TRBJ2-5, with 7 bases lining up with TRBD2. V gave up 7 bases and J gave up 1 base; unmatched junction bases: 9. The germline gives CDR1 SGHTA, CDR2 FQGNSA. The CDR3 spans 15 residues. The CDR3 DNA is TGTGCCAGCACCGCCTCGCTAGCGGCCCAAGAGACCCAGTACTTC. Amino acid sequence: CASTASLAAQETQYF.

The gene calls are TRBV5-6 and TRBJ1-3; 11 nucleotides agree with TRBD1. The germline CDR1 and CDR2 sequences are SGHDT and YYEEEE. The CDR3 runs 16 residues. V trimming: 4 bases; J trimming: 1 base; junction bases outside the gene matches: 4. The CDR3: CASSQGTGGSGNTIYF. CDR3 in DNA: TGTGCCAGCAGCCAAGGGACAGGGGGTTCTGGAAACACCATATATTTT.

The sample holds a few counts of this clone. This chain connects TRBV19 to TRBJ2-2; 7 nucleotides agree with TRBD2. Germline V gene data show CDR1 as LNHDA and CDR2 as SQIVND (reference sequence). This CDR3 is 16 amino acids long. Losses at the gene ends were 3 bases for V and 4 bases for J; bases not matched to a gene: 8. Written as DNA, the CDR3 is TGTGCCAGTAGTATTGAGGGCGGGAGAAGCACCGGGGAGCTGTTTTTT. It is translated as CASSIEGGRSTGELFF.

The V gene is TRBV29-1, the J gene TRBJ1-2, with 8 bases that match TRBD1. Germline trimming cut 7 bases from V and 4 bases from J; bases unmatched to any gene: 8. Germline V gene data show CDR1 as SQVTM and CDR2 as ANQGSEA. The CDR3 loop spans 13 amino acids. The CDR3 loop is CSAPRGPGYGYTF. Written as DNA, the CDR3 is TGCAGCGCCCCCAGGGGGCCAGGCTATGGCTACACCTTC.

V usage is TRBV7-9 and J usage is TRBJ2-1; TRBD2 agrees at 11 bases. Germline V CDR1 and CDR2: SEHNR, FQNEAQ (reference sequence). This CDR3 is built from 13 residues. V trimming: 5 bases; J trimming: 14 bases; junction bases outside the gene matches: 8. The CDR3 loop reads CASSPLTSGSEFF. CDR3 DNA: TGTGCCAGCAGCCCGCTCACTAGCGGGAGTGAGTTCTTC.

This chain links TRBV27 with TRBJ1-1; 7 bases fit TRBD1. From germline, CDR1 is MNHEY and CDR2 SMNVEV (reference sequence). V shed 2 bases, J shed 4 bases, and the junction held 4 bases outside the gene matches. This CDR3 is 14 amino acids long. CDR3 coding DNA: TGTGCCAGCAGTTTAAGACAGGGATTCACTGAAGCTTTCTTT. Translating gives CASSLRQGFTEAFF.

This rearrangement joins TRBV5-8 to TRBJ1-5; tentative D call: TRBD1 (6 bases). The CDR3 extends over 14 amino acids. V was pared by 2 bases and J by 6 bases, with 12 bases between. The germline V gene has CDR1 SGHTS and CDR2 YDEGEE. This chain's CDR3 is CASSFGGWAQPQHF. As DNA, the CDR3 is TGTGCCAGCAGCTTTGGGGGCTGGGCTCAGCCCCAGCATTTT.

The V and J genes are TRBV6-5 and TRBJ1-2; maybe TRBD1 (5 bases). Germline lookup yields CDR1 MNHEY and CDR2 SVGAGI. Trimming left V 0 bases short and J 4 bases short, with 12 bases between. The CDR3 spans 15 residues. This chain's CDR3 is CASSYSPGLTYGYTF. In DNA, the CDR3 is TGTGCCAGCAGTTACTCGCCAGGGTTAACCTATGGCTACACCTTC.

Remarks on this clone: Mismatch with germline at one junction end may stem from a read error. The gene calls are TRBV11-2 and TRBJ2-2, with 9 positions matching TRBD2. Germline values: CDR1 SGHAT, CDR2 FQNNGV. The CDR3 totals 15 residues. The CDR3 DNA is TGTGGCAGCACCCACGGACTAGCGAGAACCGGGGAGCTGTTTTTT. It yields the protein CGSTHGLARTGELFF.